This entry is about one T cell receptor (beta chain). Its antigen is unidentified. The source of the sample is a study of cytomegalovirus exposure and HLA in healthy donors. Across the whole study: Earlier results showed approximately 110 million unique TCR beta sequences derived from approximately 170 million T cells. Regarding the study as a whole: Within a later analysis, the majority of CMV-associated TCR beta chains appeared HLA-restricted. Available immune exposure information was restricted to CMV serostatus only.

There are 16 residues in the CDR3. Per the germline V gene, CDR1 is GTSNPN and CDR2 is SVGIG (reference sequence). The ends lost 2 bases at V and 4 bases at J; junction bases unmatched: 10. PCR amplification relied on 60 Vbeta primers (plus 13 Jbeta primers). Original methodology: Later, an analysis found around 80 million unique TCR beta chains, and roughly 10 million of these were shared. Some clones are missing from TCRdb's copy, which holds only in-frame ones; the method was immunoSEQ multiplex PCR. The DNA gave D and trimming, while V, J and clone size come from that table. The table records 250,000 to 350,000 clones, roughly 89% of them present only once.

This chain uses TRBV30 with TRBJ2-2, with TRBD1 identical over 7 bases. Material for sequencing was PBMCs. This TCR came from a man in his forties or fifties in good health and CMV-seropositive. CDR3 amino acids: CAWSLLQGSGTGELFF. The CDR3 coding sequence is TGTGCCTGGAGTTTATTACAGGGGAGCGGCACCGGGGAGCTGTTTTTT.